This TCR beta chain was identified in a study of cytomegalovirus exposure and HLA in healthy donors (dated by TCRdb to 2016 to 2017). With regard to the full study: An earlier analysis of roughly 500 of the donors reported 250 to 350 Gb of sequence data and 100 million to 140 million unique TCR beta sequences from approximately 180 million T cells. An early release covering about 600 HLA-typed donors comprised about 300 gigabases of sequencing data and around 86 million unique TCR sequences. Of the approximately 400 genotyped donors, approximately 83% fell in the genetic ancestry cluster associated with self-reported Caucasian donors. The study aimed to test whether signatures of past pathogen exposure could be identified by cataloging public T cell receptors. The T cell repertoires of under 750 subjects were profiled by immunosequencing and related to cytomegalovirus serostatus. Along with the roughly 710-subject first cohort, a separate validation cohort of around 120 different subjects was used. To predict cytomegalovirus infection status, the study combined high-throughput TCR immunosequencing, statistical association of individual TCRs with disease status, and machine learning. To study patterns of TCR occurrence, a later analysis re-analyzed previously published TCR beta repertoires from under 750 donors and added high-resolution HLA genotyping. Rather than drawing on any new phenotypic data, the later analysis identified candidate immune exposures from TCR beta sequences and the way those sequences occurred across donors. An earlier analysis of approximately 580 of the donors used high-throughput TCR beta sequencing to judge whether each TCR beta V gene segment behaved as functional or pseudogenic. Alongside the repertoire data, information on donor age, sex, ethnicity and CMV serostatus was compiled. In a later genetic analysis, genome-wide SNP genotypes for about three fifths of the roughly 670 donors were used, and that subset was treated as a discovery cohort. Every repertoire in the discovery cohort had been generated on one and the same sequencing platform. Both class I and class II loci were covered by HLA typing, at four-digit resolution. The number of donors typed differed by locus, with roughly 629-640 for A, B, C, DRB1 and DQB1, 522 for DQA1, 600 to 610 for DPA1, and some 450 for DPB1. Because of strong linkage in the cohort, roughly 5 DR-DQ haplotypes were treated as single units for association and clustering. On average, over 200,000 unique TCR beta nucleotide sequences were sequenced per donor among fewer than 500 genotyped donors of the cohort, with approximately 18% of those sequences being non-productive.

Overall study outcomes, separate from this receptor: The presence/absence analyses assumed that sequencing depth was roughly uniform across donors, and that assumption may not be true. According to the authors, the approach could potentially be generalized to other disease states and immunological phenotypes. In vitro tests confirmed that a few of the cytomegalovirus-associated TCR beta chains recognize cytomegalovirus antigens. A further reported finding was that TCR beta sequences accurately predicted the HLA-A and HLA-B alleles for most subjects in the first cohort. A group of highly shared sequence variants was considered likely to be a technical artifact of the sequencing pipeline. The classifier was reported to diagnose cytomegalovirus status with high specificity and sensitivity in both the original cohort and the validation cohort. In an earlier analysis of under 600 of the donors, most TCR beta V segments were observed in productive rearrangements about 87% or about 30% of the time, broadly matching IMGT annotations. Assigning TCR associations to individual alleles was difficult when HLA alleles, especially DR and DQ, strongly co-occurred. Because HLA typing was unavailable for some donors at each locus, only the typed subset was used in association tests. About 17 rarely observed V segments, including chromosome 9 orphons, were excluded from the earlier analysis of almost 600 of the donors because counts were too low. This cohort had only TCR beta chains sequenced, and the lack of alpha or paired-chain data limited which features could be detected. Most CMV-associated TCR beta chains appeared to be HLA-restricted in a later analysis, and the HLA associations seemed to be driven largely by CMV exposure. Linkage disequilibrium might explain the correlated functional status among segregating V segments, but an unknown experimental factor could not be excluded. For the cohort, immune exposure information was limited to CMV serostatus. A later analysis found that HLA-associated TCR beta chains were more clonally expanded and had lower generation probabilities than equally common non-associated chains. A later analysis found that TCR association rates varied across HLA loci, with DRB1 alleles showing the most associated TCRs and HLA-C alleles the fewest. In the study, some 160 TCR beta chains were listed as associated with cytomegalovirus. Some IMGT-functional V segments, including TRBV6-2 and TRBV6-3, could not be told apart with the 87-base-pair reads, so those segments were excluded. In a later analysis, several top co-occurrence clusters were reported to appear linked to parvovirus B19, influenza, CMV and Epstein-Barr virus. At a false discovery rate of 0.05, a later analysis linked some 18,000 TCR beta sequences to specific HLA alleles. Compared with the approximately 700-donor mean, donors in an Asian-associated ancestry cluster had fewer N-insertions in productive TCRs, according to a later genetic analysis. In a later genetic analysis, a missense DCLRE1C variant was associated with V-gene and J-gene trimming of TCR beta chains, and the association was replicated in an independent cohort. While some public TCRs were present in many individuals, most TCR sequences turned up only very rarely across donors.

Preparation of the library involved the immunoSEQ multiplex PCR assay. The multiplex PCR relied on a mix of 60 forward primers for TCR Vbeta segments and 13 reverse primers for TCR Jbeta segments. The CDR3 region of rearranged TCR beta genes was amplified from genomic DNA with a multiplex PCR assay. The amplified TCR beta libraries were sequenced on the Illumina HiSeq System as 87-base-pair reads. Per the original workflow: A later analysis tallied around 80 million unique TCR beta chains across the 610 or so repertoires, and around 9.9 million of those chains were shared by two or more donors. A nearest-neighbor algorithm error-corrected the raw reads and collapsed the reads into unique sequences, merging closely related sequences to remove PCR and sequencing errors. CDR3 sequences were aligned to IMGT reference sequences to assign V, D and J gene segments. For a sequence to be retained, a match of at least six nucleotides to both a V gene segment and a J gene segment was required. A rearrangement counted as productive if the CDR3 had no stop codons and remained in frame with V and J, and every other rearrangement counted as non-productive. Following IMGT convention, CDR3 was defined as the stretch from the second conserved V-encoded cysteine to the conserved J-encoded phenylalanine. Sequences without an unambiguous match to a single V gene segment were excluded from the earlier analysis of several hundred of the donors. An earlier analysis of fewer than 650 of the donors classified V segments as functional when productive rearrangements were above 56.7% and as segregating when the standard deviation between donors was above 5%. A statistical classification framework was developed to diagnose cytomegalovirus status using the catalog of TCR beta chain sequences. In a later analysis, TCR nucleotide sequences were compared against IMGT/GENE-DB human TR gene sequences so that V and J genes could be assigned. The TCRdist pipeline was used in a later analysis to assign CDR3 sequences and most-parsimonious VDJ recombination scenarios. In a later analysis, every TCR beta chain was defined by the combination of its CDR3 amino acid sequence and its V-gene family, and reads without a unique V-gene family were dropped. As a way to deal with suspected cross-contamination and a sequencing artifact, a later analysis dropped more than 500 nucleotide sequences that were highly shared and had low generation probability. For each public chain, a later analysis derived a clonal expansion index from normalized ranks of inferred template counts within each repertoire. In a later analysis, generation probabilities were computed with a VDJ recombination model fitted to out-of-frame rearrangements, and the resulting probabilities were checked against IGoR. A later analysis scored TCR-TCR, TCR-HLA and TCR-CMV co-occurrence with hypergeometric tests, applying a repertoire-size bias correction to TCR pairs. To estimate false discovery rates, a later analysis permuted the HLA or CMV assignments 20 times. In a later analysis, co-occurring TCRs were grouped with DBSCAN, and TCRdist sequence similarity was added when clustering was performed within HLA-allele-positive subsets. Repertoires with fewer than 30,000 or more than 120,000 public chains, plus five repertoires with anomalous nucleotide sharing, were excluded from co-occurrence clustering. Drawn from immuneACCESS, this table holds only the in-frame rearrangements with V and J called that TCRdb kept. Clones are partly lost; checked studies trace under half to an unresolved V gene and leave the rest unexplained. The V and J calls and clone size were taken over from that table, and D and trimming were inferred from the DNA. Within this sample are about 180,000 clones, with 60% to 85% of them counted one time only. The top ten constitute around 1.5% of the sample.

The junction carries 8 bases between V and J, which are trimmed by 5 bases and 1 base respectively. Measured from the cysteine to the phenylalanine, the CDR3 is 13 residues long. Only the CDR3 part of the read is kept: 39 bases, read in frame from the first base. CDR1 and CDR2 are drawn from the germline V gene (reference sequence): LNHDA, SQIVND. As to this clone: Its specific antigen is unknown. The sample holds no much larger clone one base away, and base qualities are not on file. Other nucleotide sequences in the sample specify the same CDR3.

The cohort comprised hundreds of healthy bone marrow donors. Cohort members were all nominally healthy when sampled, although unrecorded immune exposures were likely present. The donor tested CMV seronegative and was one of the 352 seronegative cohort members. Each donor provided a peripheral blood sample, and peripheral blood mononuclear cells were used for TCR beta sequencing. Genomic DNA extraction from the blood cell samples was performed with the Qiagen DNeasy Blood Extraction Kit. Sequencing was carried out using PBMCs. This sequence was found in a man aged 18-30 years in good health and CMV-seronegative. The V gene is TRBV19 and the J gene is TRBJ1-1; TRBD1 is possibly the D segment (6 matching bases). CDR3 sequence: CASSGQQNTEAFF. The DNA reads TGTGCCAGTAGTGGACAGCAGAACACTGAAGCTTTCTTT. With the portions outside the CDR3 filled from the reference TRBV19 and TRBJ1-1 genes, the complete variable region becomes DGGITQSPKYLFRKEGQNVTLSCEQNLNHDAMYWYRQDPGQGLRLIYYSQIVNDFQKGDIAEGYSVSREKKESFPLTVTSAQKNPTAFYLCASSGQQNTEAFFGQGTRLTVV.